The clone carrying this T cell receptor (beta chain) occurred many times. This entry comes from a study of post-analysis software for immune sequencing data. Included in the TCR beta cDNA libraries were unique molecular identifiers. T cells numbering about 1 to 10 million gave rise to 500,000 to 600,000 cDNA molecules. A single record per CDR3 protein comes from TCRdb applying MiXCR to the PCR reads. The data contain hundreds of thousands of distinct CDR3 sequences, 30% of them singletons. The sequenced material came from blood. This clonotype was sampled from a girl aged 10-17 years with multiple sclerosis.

CDR3 bases: TGTGCCTCTCGGGACAGGGTTGGTGAGACCCAGTACTTC. It translates to CASRDRVGETQYF. The chain recombines TRBV28 with TRBJ2-5, with TRBD1 matching 9 bases. The length of the CDR3 is 13 residues. Germline values: CDR1 MDHEN, CDR2 SYDVKM. V dropped 11 bases and J dropped 5; count of bases not matched to a gene: 9.